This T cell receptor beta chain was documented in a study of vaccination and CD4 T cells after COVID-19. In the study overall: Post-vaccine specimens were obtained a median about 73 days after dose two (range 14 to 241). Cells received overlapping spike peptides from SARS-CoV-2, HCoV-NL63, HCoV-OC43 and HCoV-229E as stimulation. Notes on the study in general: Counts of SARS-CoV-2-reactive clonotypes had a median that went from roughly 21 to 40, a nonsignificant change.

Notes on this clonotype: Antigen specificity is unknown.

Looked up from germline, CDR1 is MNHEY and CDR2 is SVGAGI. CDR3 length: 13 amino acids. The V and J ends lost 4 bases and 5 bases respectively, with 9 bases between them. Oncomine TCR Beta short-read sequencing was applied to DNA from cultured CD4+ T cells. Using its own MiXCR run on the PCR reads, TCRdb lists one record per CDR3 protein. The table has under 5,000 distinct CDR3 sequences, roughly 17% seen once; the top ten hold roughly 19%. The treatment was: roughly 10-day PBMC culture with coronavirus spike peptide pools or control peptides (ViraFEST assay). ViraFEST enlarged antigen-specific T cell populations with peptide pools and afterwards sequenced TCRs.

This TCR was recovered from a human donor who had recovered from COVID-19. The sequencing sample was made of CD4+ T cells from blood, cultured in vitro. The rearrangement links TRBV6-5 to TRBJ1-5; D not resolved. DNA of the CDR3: TGTGCCAGCAGTTCATATTCCGATCAGCCCCAGCATTTT. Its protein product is CASSSYSDQPQHF.